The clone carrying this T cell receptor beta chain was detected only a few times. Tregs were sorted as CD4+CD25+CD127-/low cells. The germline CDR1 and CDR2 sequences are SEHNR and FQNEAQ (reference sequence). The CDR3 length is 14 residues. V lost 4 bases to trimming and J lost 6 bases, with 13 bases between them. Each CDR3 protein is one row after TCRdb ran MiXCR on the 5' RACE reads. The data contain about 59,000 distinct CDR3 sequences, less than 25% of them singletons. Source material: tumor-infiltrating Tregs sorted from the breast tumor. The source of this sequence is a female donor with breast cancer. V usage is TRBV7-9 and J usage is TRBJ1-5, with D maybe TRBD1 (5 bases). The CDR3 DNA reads TGTGCCAGCAGCTCTTCCGGGGGAATTCAGCCCCAGCATTTT. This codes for CASSSSGGIQPQHF.